This T cell receptor beta chain emerged from a study of blood T cell repertoires in COVID-19. Study at large: Researchers got acute and convalescent COVID-19 samples from the United States, Italy and Spain. Sample material is recorded as cDNA or gDNA derived from T cells, B-cell-depleted T cells, or PBMCs.

Authors' analysis steps: Counts of nucleated cells, estimated from reference gene primer amplification, were obtained. Profiled with immunoSEQ multiplex PCR; TCRdb holds only in-frame clones, not every one. V and J calls plus clone size are reproduced from that table; the DNA served to infer D and trimming. The sample lists around 200,000 clones; about 85% were seen once. The CDR3 runs 16 residues. Trimming took 5 bases from V and 5 from J; bases not matched to a gene: 9. Germline CDR1 SGHAT, CDR2 FQNNGV. This sequence originates from a woman aged 18-29 years who had recovered from COVID-19. The sequencing sample was made of peripheral blood. This rearrangement joins TRBV11-2 to TRBJ2-5, with 12 bases identical to TRBD2. The CDR3 is CASSLRTSGNRETQYF. CDR3 DNA sequence: TGTGCCAGCAGCCTTCGGACTAGCGGGAATCGTGAGACCCAGTACTTC.